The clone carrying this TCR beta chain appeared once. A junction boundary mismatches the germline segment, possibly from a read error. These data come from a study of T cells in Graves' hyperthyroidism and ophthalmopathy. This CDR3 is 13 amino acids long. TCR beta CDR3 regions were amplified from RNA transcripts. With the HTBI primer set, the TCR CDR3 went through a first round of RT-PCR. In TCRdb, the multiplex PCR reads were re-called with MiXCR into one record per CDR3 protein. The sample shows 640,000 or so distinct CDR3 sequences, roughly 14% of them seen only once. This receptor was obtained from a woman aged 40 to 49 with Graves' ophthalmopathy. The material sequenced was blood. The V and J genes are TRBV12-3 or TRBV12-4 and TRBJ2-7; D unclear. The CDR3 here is CATSEAASYEQYF. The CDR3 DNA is TGTGCCACCAGTGAGGCAGCTTCGTACGAGCAGTACTTC.